Included here is one TCR beta chain sequence, with context. Its recognized antigen is unknown. Per-base quality was not reported, and no clone a single base away is much larger than it. This specimen comes from a study of blood T cell repertoires in COVID-19 (dated by TCRdb to the early 2020s). Study-wide context: Samples covering the acute and convalescent phases of COVID-19 were provided by collaborators in the United States, Italy and Spain. A de-identified subject ID, COVID-19 status, age in years and sex were almost always included in the sample metadata. Where available, HLA class I and class II types were obtained from metadata supplied by the sample provider rather than from assay-based typing. The prospective study material was composed of cDNA or gDNA derived from T cells, B-cell-depleted T cells, or PBMCs. The samples were drawn from the first 160 participants of the ongoing ImmuneRACE study and from 1,254 subjects provided by 6 global collaborators. The repertoires were released in a freely available public database intended as a resource for research on the immune response to SARS-CoV-2. The dataset comprised deeply sampled blood TCRbeta repertoires from subjects exposed to, actively infected with, or recovered from COVID-19. Paper-wide results and their limitations: The amount of clinical and demographic metadata varied by source and participant and was provided uncurated.

TCRbeta CDR3 regions were amplified from genomic DNA by means of the immunoSEQ Assay, a bias-controlled multiplex PCR. The study's processing was this. Nucleated cell counts per sample were estimated from amplification of reference gene primers within the assay. To quantify the absolute abundance of each unique TCRbeta CDR3 rearrangement, sequence reads were collapsed and filtered. For each sample, productive Simpson clonality was calculated as the square root of Simpson's diversity index over productive rearrangements. Drawn from immuneACCESS, this table holds only the in-frame rearrangements with V and J called that TCRdb kept. Clones are partly lost; checked studies trace under half to an unresolved V gene and leave the rest unexplained. The V and J calls and clone size are taken from that table; D and trimming were inferred from the DNA. The sample data list under 35,000 clones, and around 87% of these were observed just once. About 6% of the sample is held by the ten biggest clonotypes.

The V end loses 0 bases and the J end loses 4 bases, and a stretch of 12 bases separates them. The CDR3 goes from the cysteine to the phenylalanine over 16 residues. Just the 48-base CDR3 DNA is kept, in frame starting at base 1. CDR1 and CDR2 (MRHNA, SNTAGT) derive from the germline V gene. Each collaborating institution followed its own protocols to collect whole blood in K2EDTA tubes. For TCRbeta analysis, collaborators shipped samples as frozen whole blood, isolated PBMCs, or DNA extracted from either of those sample types. The rearranged segments are TRBV6-4 and TRBJ2-2; TRBD2 is a possible D gene, resting on 7 matching bases. The sample comprised peripheral blood. The TCR sequence derives from a human donor in a cohort sampled during active COVID-19. The DNA sequence is TGTGCCAGCAGTGACTCCCCGGGGGGCTCCACCGGGGAGCTGTTTTTT. This yields the protein CASSDSPGGSTGELFF.